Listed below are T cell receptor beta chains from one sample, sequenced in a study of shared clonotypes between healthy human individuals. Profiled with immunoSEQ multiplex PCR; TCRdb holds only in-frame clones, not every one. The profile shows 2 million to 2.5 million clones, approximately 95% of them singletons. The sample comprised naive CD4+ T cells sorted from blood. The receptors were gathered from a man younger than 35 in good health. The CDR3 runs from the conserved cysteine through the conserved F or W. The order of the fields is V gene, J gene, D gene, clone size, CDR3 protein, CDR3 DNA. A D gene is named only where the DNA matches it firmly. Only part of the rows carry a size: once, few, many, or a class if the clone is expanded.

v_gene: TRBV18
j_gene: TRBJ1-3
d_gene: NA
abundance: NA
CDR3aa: CASSPLGGQNTIYF
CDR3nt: TGTGCCAGCTCACCACTCGGCGGGCAAAACACCATATATTTT

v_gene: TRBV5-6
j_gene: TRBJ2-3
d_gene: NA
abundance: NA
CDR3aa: CASSFPYRGESGDTQYF
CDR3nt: TGTGCCAGCAGCTTTCCTTACCGGGGTGAATCGGGAGATACGCAGTATTTT

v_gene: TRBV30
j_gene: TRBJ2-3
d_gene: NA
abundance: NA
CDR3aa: CAWSVRGGDTQYF
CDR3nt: TGTGCCTGGAGTGTACGAGGGGGAGATACGCAGTATTTT

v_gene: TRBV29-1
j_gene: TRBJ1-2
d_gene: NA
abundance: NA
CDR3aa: CSSGGDYGYTF
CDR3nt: TGCAGCTCGGGGGGCGACTATGGCTACACCTTC

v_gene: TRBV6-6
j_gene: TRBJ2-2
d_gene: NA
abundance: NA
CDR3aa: CASSFREYVGELFF
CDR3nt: TGTGCCAGCAGTTTCCGGGAATACGTCGGGGAGCTGTTTTTT

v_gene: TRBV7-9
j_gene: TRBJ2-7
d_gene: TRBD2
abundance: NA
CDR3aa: CASSPQGLAGYEQYF
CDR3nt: TGTGCCAGCAGCCCGCAGGGACTAGCGGGCTACGAGCAGTACTTC

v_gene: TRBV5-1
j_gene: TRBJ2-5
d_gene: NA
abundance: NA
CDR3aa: CASSLLETQYF
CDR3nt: TGCGCCAGCAGCTTGTTGGAGACCCAGTACTTC

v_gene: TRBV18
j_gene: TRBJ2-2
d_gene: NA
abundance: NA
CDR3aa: CASLSGQSAGELFF
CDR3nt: TGTGCCAGCTTAAGCGGACAGTCCGCCGGGGAGCTGTTTTTT

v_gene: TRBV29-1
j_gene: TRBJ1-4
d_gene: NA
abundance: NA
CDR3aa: CSVEEGANEKLFF
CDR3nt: TGCAGCGTTGAGGAAGGAGCCAATGAAAAACTGTTTTTT

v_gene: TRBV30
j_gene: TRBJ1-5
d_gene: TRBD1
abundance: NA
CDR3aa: CAWSVRTGLNQPQHF
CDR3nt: TGTGCCTGGAGTGTACGGACAGGGCTAAATCAGCCCCAGCATTTT

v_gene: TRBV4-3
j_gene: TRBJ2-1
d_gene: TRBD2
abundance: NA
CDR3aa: CASSRTSGYNEQFF
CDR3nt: TGCGCCAGCAGCCGGACTAGCGGGTACAATGAGCAGTTCTTC

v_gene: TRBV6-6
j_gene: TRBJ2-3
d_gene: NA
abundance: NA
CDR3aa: CASSYYASADTQYF
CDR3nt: TGTGCCAGCAGTTATTATGCTAGCGCAGATACGCAGTATTTT

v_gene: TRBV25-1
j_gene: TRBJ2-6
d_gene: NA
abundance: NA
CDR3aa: CASRRAGANVLTF
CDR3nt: TGTGCCAGCAGGAGAGCTGGGGCCAACGTCCTGACTTTC

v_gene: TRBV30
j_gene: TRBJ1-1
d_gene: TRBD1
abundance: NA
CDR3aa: CAWSRDRVNTEAFF
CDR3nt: TGTGCCTGGAGTAGGGACAGAGTTAACACTGAAGCTTTCTTT

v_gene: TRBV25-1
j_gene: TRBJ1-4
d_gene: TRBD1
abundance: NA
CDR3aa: CASSAGGAGEKLFF
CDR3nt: TGTGCCAGCAGTGCAGGGGGGGCAGGTGAAAAACTGTTTTTT

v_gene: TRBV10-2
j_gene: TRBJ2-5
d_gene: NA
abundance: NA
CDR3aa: CASASYGGQTQYF
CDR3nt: TGCGCCAGCGCTAGCTATGGGGGGCAGACCCAGTACTTC

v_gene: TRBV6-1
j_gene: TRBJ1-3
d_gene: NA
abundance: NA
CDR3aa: CATRREQGPDTIYF
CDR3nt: TGTGCCACCCGAAGGGAGCAAGGGCCGGACACCATATATTTT

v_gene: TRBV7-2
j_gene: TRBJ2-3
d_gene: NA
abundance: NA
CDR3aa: CASISGGSEDTQYF
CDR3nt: TGTGCCAGCATAAGCGGAGGGAGTGAAGATACGCAGTATTTT

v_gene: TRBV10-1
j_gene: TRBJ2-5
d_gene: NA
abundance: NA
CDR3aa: CASSEAGAETQYF
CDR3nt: TGCGCCAGCAGTGAGGCAGGAGCGGAGACCCAGTACTTC

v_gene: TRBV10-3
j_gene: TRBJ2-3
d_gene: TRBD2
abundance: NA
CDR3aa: CAGTSGSTDTQYF
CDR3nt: TGTGCCGGGACTAGCGGTAGCACAGATACGCAGTATTTT

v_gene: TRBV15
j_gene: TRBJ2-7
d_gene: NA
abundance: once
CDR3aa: CATSRAEVSYEQYF
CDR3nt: TGTGCCACCAGCAGGGCAGAAGTATCCTACGAGCAGTACTTC

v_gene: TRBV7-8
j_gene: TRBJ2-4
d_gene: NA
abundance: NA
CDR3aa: CASSLARTEGGYIQYF
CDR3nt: TGTGCCAGCAGCTTAGCGCGGACGGAGGGGGGATACATTCAGTACTTC

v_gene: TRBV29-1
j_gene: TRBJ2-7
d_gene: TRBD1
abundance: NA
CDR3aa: CSVERDSSYEQYF
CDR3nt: TGCAGCGTTGAACGGGACAGCTCCTACGAGCAGTACTTC

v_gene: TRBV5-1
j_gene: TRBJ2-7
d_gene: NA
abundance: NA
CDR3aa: CASSLQSSYEQYF
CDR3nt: TGCGCCAGCAGCTTGCAAAGTTCCTACGAGCAGTACTTC

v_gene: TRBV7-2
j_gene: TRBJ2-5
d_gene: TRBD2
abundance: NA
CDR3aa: CASSRPGLAGETQYF
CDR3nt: TGTGCCAGCAGCCGACCCGGACTAGCGGGAGAGACCCAGTACTTC

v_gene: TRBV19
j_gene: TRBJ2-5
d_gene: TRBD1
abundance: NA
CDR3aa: CASTGQGAATQYF
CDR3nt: TGTGCCAGTACCGGACAGGGGGCGGCGACCCAGTACTTC

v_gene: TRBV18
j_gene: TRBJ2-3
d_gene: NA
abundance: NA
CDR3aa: CASSLTREASTDTQYF
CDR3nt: TGTGCCAGCTCACTTACCCGGGAAGCTAGCACAGATACGCAGTATTTT

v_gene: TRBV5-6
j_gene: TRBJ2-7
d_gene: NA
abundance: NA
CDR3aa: CASSLATQGREQYF
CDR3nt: TGTGCCAGCAGCTTGGCCACCCAGGGCAGGGAGCAGTACTTC

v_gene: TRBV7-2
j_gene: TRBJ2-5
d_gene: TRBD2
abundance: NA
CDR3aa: CASSGNRASGEETQYF
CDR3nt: TGTGCCAGCAGCGGAAATAGGGCTAGCGGGGAAGAGACCCAGTACTTC

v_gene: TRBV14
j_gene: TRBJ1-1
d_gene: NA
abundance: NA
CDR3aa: CASSQFPGGEAFF
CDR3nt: TGTGCCAGCAGCCAGTTCCCCGGGGGTGAAGCTTTCTTT

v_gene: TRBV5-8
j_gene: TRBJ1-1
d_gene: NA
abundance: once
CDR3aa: CASSGGHLNTEAFF
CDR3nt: TGTGCCAGCAGCGGGGGACACTTGAACACTGAAGCTTTCTTT

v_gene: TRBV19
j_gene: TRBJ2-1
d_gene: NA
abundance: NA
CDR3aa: CASSRGGSVDEQFF
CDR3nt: TGTGCCAGTAGTAGGGGCGGATCGGTCGATGAGCAGTTCTTC

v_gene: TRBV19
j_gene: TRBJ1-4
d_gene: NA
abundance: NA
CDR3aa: CASSISVVPEKLFF
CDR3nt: TGTGCCAGTAGTATATCCGTGGTCCCTGAAAAACTGTTTTTT

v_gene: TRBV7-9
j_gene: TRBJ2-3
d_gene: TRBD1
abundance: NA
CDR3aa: CASSLDGDRSTQYF
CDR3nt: TGTGCCAGCAGCTTAGATGGGGACAGGAGTACGCAGTATTTT

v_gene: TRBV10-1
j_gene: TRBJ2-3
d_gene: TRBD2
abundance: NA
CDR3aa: CASSDGGDTDTQYF
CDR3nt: TGCGCCAGCAGTGACGGGGGGGACACAGATACGCAGTATTTT

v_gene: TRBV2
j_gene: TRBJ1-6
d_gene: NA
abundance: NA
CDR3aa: CASSANGNSPLHF
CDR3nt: TGTGCCAGCAGTGCGAATGGGAATTCACCCCTCCACTTT

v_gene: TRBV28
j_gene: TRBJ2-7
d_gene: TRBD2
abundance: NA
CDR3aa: CASSSTPGLAGGIYEQYF
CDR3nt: TGTGCCAGCAGCTCCACCCCGGGACTAGCGGGAGGGATCTACGAGCAGTACTTC

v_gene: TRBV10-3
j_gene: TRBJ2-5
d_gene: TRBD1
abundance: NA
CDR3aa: CATHRGAQETQYF
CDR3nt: TGTGCCACCCACAGGGGCGCCCAAGAGACCCAGTACTTC

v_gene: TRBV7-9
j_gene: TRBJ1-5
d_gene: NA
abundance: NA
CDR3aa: CASSPRWGNQPQHF
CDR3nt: TGTGCCAGCAGTCCCCGGTGGGGCAATCAGCCCCAGCATTTT

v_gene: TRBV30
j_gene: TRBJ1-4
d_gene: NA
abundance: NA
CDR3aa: CAWSAPSMGEKLFF
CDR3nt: TGTGCCTGGAGTGCCCCGTCAATGGGTGAAAAACTGTTTTTT

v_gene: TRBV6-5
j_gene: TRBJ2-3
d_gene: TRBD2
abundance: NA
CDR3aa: CASSYWRGTTDTQYF
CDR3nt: TGTGCCAGCAGTTACTGGCGGGGGACCACAGATACGCAGTATTTT